This T cell receptor beta chain was obtained from a study of response to subunit inactivated influenza vaccine. One entry per CDR3 protein results from TCRdb running MiXCR on the RT-PCR reads. In the table there are about 190,000 distinct CDR3 sequences, around an eighth of which are singletons. CDR3 length: 14 residues. V was clipped by 1 base and J by 3 bases, with 9 bases between them. About this clonotype itself: The antigen is undetermined.

Study-level findings and limits: Authors suggested few new T cells are recruited by each seasonal influenza vaccination.

The rearrangement joins TRBV12-3 or TRBV12-4 to TRBJ2-5, with TRBD1 as a possible D gene (5 bases). The specimen comprised CD8+ T cells sorted from PBMCs, sampled more than 4 days after vaccination. This TCR came from a man aged 45-60 years who received an inactivated influenza vaccine. The CDR3 here is CASSLVDRKETQYF. CDR3 sequence (DNA): TGTGCCAGCAGTTTAGTCGACAGAAAAGAGACCCAGTACTTC.